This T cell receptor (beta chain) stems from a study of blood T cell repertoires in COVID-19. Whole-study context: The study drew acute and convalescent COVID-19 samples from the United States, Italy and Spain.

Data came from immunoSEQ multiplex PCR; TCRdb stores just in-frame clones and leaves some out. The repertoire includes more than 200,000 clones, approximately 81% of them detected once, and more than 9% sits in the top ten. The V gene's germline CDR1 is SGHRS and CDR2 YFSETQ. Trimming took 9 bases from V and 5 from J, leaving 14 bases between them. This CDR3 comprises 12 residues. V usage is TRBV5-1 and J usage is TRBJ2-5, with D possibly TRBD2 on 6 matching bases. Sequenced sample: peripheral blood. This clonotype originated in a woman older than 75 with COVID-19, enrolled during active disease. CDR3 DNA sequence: TGCGCCACGGGAGAGAGTAAGGAGACCCAGTACTTC. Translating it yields CATGESKETQYF.